The 10 T cell receptor beta chains below come from one sample, sequenced in a study of T-cell memory formation after mild COVID-19. TCRdb processed the 5' RACE reads anew with MiXCR; each CDR3 protein has one entry. This repertoire shows more than 250,000 distinct CDR3 sequences, 16% found once; its top ten account for 22%. Sample: PBMCs or a T cell subset sorted from them (not recorded which). The receptors stem from a young man who had mild COVID-19 (a few samples of this study predate the infection). Cell type and time point are not known.

This chain joins TRBV19 and TRBJ1-1; 9 bases align to TRBD1. Germline V gives CDR1 LNHDA, CDR2 SQIVND (reference sequence). J gave up 7 bases and V 7 bases, and 22 bases lay outside the gene matches. The CDR3 totals 18 residues. DNA of the CDR3: TGTGCCAGTATGGAGGACAGGGGCCGGCAGGGGAGGGAGGGTGAAGCTTTCTTT. Its translation: CASMEDRGRQGREGEAFF. The full variable domain, with the rest looked up from reference TRBV19 and TRBJ1-1, is DGGITQSPKYLFRKEGQNVTLSCEQNLNHDAMYWYRQDPGQGLRLIYYSQIVNDFQKGDIAEGYSVSREKKESFPLTVTSAQKNPTAFYLCASMEDRGRQGREGEAFFGQGTRLTVV.

This clonotype was counted between two and nine times. The chain combines TRBV28 with TRBJ2-3, with D tentatively TRBD1 or TRBD2 (5 bases each). Deletions cut 3 bases from V and 6 bases from J, with 10 bases between. The CDR3 length is 13 residues. The germline CDR1 and CDR2 sequences are MDHEN and SYDVKM. The CDR3 DNA reads as TGTGCCAGCAGTTTGAGGGGTATCGATACGCAGTATTTT. This encodes CASSLRGIDTQYF.

The chain has TRBV29-1 and TRBJ2-1, with 9 bases lining up with TRBD2. This CDR3 is 15 amino acids long. Unmatched junction bases numbered 11, after V lost 4 bases and J lost 7 bases. Germline V lookup: CDR1 SQVTM, CDR2 ANQGSEA. DNA of the CDR3: TGCAGCGTTGCCCCTGCAGCGGGGGGTAGGAATGAGCAGTTCTTC. Translating gives CSVAPAAGGRNEQFF.

The gene calls are TRBV6-5 and TRBJ1-6; 7 positions match TRBD1. The CDR3 contains 15 residues. Germline loops: CDR1 MNHEY, CDR2 SVGAGI. V shed 7 bases, J shed 10 bases, and the junction held 13 bases outside the gene matches. The CDR3 DNA is TGTGCCAGCACCGTCAAATACAGGGGAGTGTCACCCCTCCACTTT. Protein sequence: CASTVKYRGVSPLHF.

The table lists this clonotype with a few counts. The rearrangement links TRBV7-9 to TRBJ1-5, with TRBD1 identical over 8 bases. The V gene's germline CDR1 is SEHNR and CDR2 FQNEAQ (reference sequence). This CDR3 region has 17 residues. V dropped 5 bases and J dropped 2; count of bases not matched to a gene: 11. Here the CDR3 reads CASSPGGTGVGNQPQHF. In DNA, the CDR3 is TGTGCCAGCAGCCCAGGGGGCACAGGGGTCGGCAATCAGCCCCAGCATTTT.

There are a few counts of this clonotype. The chain joins TRBV7-8 to TRBJ1-2; no firm D call. V shed 5 bases and J shed 0 bases, with 13 bases lying between them. The CDR3 has 15 residues. CDR1 SGHVS and CDR2 FQNEAQ come from the germline V gene. The CDR3 DNA follows: TGTGCCAGCAGCCAACCCTCCCGGTCTAACTATGGCTACACCTTC. Its protein is CASSQPSRSNYGYTF.

A few counts support this clonotype. The rearrangement uses TRBV7-9 and TRBJ2-3; 9 nucleotides align to TRBD2. There are 16 residues in the CDR3. Germline V gene data show CDR1 as SEHNR and CDR2 as FQNEAQ (reference sequence). The V gene end was trimmed by 5 bases and the J gene end by 4 bases; junction bases not matched to a gene: 10. CDR3 coding DNA: TGTGCCAGCAGCCGGGTGGGGCTAGCGGGGCCAGATACGCAGTATTTT. Translating gives CASSRVGLAGPDTQYF.

V usage is TRBV6-6 and J usage is TRBJ1-3, with D perhaps matching TRBD1 (5 bases). CDR1 and CDR2 from the germline V gene are MNHNY and SVGAGI (reference sequence). The CDR3 extends over 16 amino acids. The V and J ends lost 2 bases and 4 bases respectively, with 15 bases between them. In nucleotides, the CDR3 is TGTGCCAGCAGTTACGAGGCACAGGCCCTGGGAAACACCATATATTTT. Translated: CASSYEAQALGNTIYF.

The chain joins TRBV29-1 to TRBJ1-3; unclear D gene. This CDR3 region has 13 residues. Trimming removed 5 bases from V and 3 bases from J, with 11 bases in between. Per germline, CDR1 SQVTM and CDR2 ANQGSEA. CDR3 nucleotides: TGCAGCGTTAGCCTCGGAGTTGGAAACACCATATATTTT. Its protein product is CSVSLGVGNTIYF. The whole variable domain, filled in from reference TRBV29-1 and TRBJ1-3, reads SAVISQKPSRDICQRGTSLTIQCQVDSQVTMMFWYRQQPGQSLTLIATANQGSEATYESGFVIDKFPISRPNLTFSTLTVSNMSPEDSSIYLCSVSLGVGNTIYFGEGSWLTVV.

In this sample, this clonotype turned up many times. The chain uses TRBV5-1 and TRBJ2-2; 8 bases match TRBD1. The ends lost 0 bases at V and 6 bases at J; junction bases unmatched: 1. The CDR3 runs to 14 residues. Germline CDR1 SGHRS, CDR2 YFSETQ. In nucleotides, the CDR3 is TGCGCCAGCAGCTTGGGGACAGGGTCCGGGGAGCTGTTTTTT. It translates to CASSLGTGSGELFF.